These T cell receptor beta chains were read from a single sample in a study of T cell responses to AZD1222 COVID-19 vaccine. Measured with immunoSEQ multiplex PCR; TCRdb has only the in-frame clones, and not every one. The sample gives 130,000 or so clones, 80% to 90% of which show up once; 2.5% to 3.5% is in the top ten. The sample was peripheral blood, taken on day 0 of AZD1222 vaccination. Receptor source: an adult in good health. CDR3s include the opening cysteine and the closing phenylalanine or tryptophan. Fields, in order: J gene, clone size, V gene, D gene, CDR3 protein, CDR3 DNA. A D gene is named only where the DNA matches it firmly. Rows give clone size only sometimes, using once, few, many, or a class for an expanded clone.

>TRBJ1-1|-|TRBV7-9|-
CASSRGQEAFF
TGTGCCAGCAGCCGAGGACAGGAAGCTTTCTTT
>TRBJ2-5|-|TRBV18|-
CASSPYQETQYF
TGTGCCAGCTCACCCTACCAAGAGACCCAGTACTTC
>TRBJ1-1|few|TRBV7-9|TRBD1
CASSLRTGGNTEAFF
TGTGCCAGCAGCCTACGGACAGGGGGGAACACTGAAGCTTTCTTT
>TRBJ1-1|-|TRBV7-2|-
CASHWGRGTEAFF
TGTGCCAGCCACTGGGGGAGGGGGACTGAAGCTTTCTTT
>TRBJ2-1|-|TRBV2|TRBD2
CASSIAGGGNEQFF
TGTGCCAGCAGCATAGCGGGGGGGGGCAATGAGCAGTTCTTC
>TRBJ1-3|-|TRBV7-9|-
CASTLRVYGNGNTIYF
TGTGCCAGCACCCTTAGGGTCTATGGTAACGGAAACACCATATATTTT
>TRBJ2-2|-|TRBV12-3/TRBV12-4|-
CASVDTNTGELFF
TGTGCCAGCGTTGACACGAACACCGGGGAGCTGTTTTTT
>TRBJ2-1|-|TRBV11-2|TRBD2
CASSLLAGVYNEQFF
TGTGCCAGCAGCCTCCTGGCGGGGGTTTACAATGAGCAGTTCTTC
>TRBJ2-1|-|TRBV2|TRBD2
CASSERTSGANEQFF
TGTGCCAGCAGTGAAAGGACTAGCGGGGCGAATGAGCAGTTCTTC
>TRBJ2-5|-|TRBV3-1/TRBV3-2|-
CASGKLLFQETQYF
TGTGCCAGCGGCAAGTTGCTATTCCAAGAGACCCAGTACTTC
>TRBJ1-1|-|TRBV18|-
CASSPGQFMNTEAFF
TGTGCCAGCTCACCAGGTCAGTTTATGAACACTGAAGCTTTCTTT
>TRBJ1-2|-|TRBV2|-
CASSEIRGSPEGYTF
TGTGCCAGCAGTGAAATAAGGGGGTCCCCTGAAGGCTACACCTTC
>TRBJ1-2|-|TRBV4-2|-
CASSQVAEVNYGYTF
TGTGCCAGCAGCCAAGTTGCGGAAGTCAACTATGGCTACACCTTC
>TRBJ2-1|-|TRBV27|TRBD2
CASSSPGLAGGISNEQFF
TGTGCCAGCAGTTCCCCGGGACTAGCGGGAGGGATTAGCAATGAGCAGTTCTTC
>TRBJ1-2|-|TRBV18|-
CASSPPYVGYGYTF
TGTGCCAGCTCACCACCCTACGTGGGGTATGGCTACACCTTC
>TRBJ1-1|-|TRBV4-2|-
CASSQLGRLNTEAFF
TGTGCCAGCAGCCAGCTGGGACGCTTAAACACTGAAGCTTTCTTT
>TRBJ1-2|-|TRBV7-9|-
CASSRIDLGGYTF
TGTGCCAGCAGCCGGATAGACTTGGGTGGCTACACCTTC
>TRBJ1-1|-|TRBV30|-
CAWSSEAGVYTNTEAFF
TGTGCCTGGAGCTCGGAGGCGGGCGTCTATACGAACACTGAAGCTTTCTTT
>TRBJ1-2|-|TRBV5-6|TRBD1
CASSLGGTGPINYGYTF
TGTGCCAGCAGCTTGGGTGGGACAGGGCCTATTAACTATGGCTACACCTTC
>TRBJ2-5|-|TRBV9|-
CASSVDDSLTQYF
TGTGCCAGCAGCGTAGACGACAGTCTAACCCAGTACTTC
>TRBJ2-1|-|TRBV7-2|TRBD1
CASSSADRRAGNEQFF
TGTGCCAGCAGCTCCGCGGACAGGCGGGCAGGGAATGAGCAGTTCTTC
>TRBJ2-2|-|TRBV7-9|TRBD1
CASSFGTGNTGELFF
TGTGCCAGCAGCTTCGGGACAGGGAACACCGGGGAGCTGTTTTTT
>TRBJ2-2|-|TRBV15|-
CATSRDRGNTGELFF
TGTGCCACCAGCAGGGACCGAGGGAACACCGGGGAGCTGTTTTTT
>TRBJ2-1|-|TRBV18|TRBD2
CASSTLNPGLAGVHEQFF
TGTGCCAGCTCCACCCTCAACCCGGGACTAGCGGGAGTGCATGAGCAGTTCTTC
>TRBJ2-7|-|TRBV19|TRBD1
CASSITGGAYEQYF
TGTGCCAGTAGTATAACAGGGGGAGCCTACGAGCAGTACTTC
>TRBJ1-2|-|TRBV25-1|-
CASSESRWGTSGYTF
TGTGCCAGCAGTGAAAGTCGGTGGGGGACTTCCGGCTACACCTTC
>TRBJ1-1|-|TRBV28|TRBD1
CASSPAGQGNTEAFF
TGTGCCAGCAGTCCTGCGGGACAGGGGAACACTGAAGCTTTCTTT
>TRBJ1-1|-|TRBV19|TRBD1
CASSIQGAEAFF
TGTGCCAGTAGTATACAGGGGGCTGAAGCTTTCTTT
>TRBJ2-5|-|TRBV5-4|-
CASSPDPGGWETQYF
TGTGCCAGCAGCCCGGACCCCGGAGGGTGGGAGACCCAGTACTTC
>TRBJ1-2|-|TRBV6-2/TRBV6-3|-
CASSYSVPRRGYTF
TGTGCCAGCAGTTACTCGGTACCCAGAAGGGGCTACACCTTC
>TRBJ1-2|few|TRBV29-1|-
CSVELGSANYGYTF
TGCAGCGTTGAGTTAGGCAGCGCTAACTATGGCTACACCTTC
>TRBJ2-2|-|TRBV7-2|TRBD2
CASSFGGRADGELFF
TGTGCCAGCAGCTTCGGTGGGAGGGCCGACGGGGAGCTGTTTTTT
>TRBJ1-5|-|TRBV6-6|TRBD1
CASSQIGTGSANQPQHF
TGTGCCAGCAGTCAAATCGGGACAGGGTCTGCAAATCAGCCCCAGCATTTT
>TRBJ2-3|-|TRBV19|TRBD2
CASSSSGRDTDTQYF
TGTGCCAGTAGTTCGAGCGGGAGGGACACAGATACGCAGTATTTT
>TRBJ2-7|-|TRBV20-1|-
CSAESLSEQYF
TGCAGTGCTGAGTCGCTCTCCGAGCAGTACTTC
>TRBJ1-2|-|TRBV6-5|-
CASSPRENYGYTF
TGTGCCAGCAGCCCAAGAGAGAACTATGGCTACACCTTC
>TRBJ1-2|-|TRBV20-1|-
CSARRGNGYTF
TGCAGTGCTAGGAGAGGGAATGGCTACACCTTC
>TRBJ1-6|once|TRBV19|-
CASNMGRGGSPLHF
TGTGCCAGTAACATGGGCAGGGGCGGTTCACCCCTCCACTTT
>TRBJ1-5|-|TRBV5-1|TRBD1
CASSRTGGNQPQHF
TGCGCCAGCAGTCGGACAGGGGGCAATCAGCCCCAGCATTTT
>TRBJ2-1|-|TRBV7-2|-
CASSLSRQINEQFF
TGTGCCAGCAGCTTATCGAGACAGATCAATGAGCAGTTCTTC
>TRBJ2-1|-|TRBV5-5|TRBD2
CASSSPGLAGIRNNEQFF
TGTGCCAGCAGCTCTCCGGGACTAGCGGGGATTAGGAACAATGAGCAGTTCTTC
>TRBJ2-1|once|TRBV2|TRBD2
CASRSGGAYNEQFF
TGTGCCAGCAGGAGTGGGGGGGCCTACAATGAGCAGTTCTTC
>TRBJ2-3|-|TRBV27|TRBD2
CASSFRPSGGLDTQYF
TGTGCCAGCAGTTTCAGGCCTAGCGGGGGGTTAGATACGCAGTATTTT
>TRBJ1-1|-|TRBV7-9|TRBD1
CASSFGTGNTEAFF
TGTGCCAGCAGCTTCGGGACAGGGAACACTGAAGCTTTCTTT
>TRBJ1-1|-|TRBV5-5|TRBD1
CASSGGTGVHEAFF
TGTGCCAGCAGCGGCGGGACAGGGGTTCATGAAGCTTTCTTT
>TRBJ2-3|-|TRBV11-2|-
CASSRSRNTQYF
TGTGCCAGCAGCCGGAGTAGGAATACGCAGTATTTT
>TRBJ2-5|-|TRBV6-5|TRBD2
CASSRRLAAQETQYF
TGTGCCAGCAGTAGGAGACTAGCGGCCCAAGAGACCCAGTACTTC
>TRBJ2-1|-|TRBV28|-
CASSLLGNRGYNEQFF
TGTGCCAGCAGCCTTTTGGGGAATAGAGGCTACAATGAGCAGTTCTTC
>TRBJ2-1|-|TRBV15|TRBD2
CATSRAIVSGRGNEQFF
TGTGCCACCAGCAGAGCGATCGTTAGCGGGAGAGGGAATGAGCAGTTCTTC
>TRBJ2-1|once|TRBV11-2|TRBD2
CASSLGTSGRADEQFF
TGTGCCAGCAGCTTAGGGACTAGCGGGAGGGCCGATGAGCAGTTCTTC
>TRBJ1-2|-|TRBV7-2|-
CASSLGSGGGYTF
TGTGCCAGCAGCCTAGGGAGTGGAGGGGGCTACACCTTC
>TRBJ1-4|-|TRBV6-2/TRBV6-3|TRBD1
CASSPAGTGKVEKLFF
TGTGCCAGCAGCCCCGCCGGGACAGGGAAAGTCGAAAAACTGTTTTTT
>TRBJ1-5|-|TRBV6-2/TRBV6-3|TRBD1
CASSYLGQTNQPQHF
TGTGCCAGCAGTTACTTGGGACAGACAAATCAGCCCCAGCATTTT
>TRBJ1-5|-|TRBV18|-
CASSRNPDRAQPQHF
TGTGCCAGCTCACGGAATCCGGACCGTGCTCAGCCCCAGCATTTT
>TRBJ1-1|-|TRBV4-1|-
CASSQPPRGPEAFF
TGCGCCAGCAGCCAACCCCCCAGGGGCCCTGAAGCTTTCTTT
>TRBJ1-4|-|TRBV4-1|-
CASSPFGTNEKLFF
TGCGCCAGCAGCCCGTTCGGAACTAATGAAAAACTGTTTTTT
>TRBJ2-1|-|TRBV7-9|-
CASRPTTRHYNEQFF
TGTGCCAGCAGGCCGACGACTCGACACTACAATGAGCAGTTCTTC
>TRBJ1-1|-|TRBV4-3|TRBD1
CASSQDPGTGAFF
TGCGCCAGCAGCCAAGATCCGGGGACAGGAGCTTTCTTT
>TRBJ2-1|-|TRBV28|-
CASSPIKTLNEQFF
TGTGCCAGCAGTCCGATAAAGACCCTCAATGAGCAGTTCTTC
>TRBJ1-4|-|TRBV6-1|TRBD1
CASSLSGGGEKLFF
TGTGCCAGCAGTTTGTCAGGGGGAGGTGAAAAACTGTTTTTT